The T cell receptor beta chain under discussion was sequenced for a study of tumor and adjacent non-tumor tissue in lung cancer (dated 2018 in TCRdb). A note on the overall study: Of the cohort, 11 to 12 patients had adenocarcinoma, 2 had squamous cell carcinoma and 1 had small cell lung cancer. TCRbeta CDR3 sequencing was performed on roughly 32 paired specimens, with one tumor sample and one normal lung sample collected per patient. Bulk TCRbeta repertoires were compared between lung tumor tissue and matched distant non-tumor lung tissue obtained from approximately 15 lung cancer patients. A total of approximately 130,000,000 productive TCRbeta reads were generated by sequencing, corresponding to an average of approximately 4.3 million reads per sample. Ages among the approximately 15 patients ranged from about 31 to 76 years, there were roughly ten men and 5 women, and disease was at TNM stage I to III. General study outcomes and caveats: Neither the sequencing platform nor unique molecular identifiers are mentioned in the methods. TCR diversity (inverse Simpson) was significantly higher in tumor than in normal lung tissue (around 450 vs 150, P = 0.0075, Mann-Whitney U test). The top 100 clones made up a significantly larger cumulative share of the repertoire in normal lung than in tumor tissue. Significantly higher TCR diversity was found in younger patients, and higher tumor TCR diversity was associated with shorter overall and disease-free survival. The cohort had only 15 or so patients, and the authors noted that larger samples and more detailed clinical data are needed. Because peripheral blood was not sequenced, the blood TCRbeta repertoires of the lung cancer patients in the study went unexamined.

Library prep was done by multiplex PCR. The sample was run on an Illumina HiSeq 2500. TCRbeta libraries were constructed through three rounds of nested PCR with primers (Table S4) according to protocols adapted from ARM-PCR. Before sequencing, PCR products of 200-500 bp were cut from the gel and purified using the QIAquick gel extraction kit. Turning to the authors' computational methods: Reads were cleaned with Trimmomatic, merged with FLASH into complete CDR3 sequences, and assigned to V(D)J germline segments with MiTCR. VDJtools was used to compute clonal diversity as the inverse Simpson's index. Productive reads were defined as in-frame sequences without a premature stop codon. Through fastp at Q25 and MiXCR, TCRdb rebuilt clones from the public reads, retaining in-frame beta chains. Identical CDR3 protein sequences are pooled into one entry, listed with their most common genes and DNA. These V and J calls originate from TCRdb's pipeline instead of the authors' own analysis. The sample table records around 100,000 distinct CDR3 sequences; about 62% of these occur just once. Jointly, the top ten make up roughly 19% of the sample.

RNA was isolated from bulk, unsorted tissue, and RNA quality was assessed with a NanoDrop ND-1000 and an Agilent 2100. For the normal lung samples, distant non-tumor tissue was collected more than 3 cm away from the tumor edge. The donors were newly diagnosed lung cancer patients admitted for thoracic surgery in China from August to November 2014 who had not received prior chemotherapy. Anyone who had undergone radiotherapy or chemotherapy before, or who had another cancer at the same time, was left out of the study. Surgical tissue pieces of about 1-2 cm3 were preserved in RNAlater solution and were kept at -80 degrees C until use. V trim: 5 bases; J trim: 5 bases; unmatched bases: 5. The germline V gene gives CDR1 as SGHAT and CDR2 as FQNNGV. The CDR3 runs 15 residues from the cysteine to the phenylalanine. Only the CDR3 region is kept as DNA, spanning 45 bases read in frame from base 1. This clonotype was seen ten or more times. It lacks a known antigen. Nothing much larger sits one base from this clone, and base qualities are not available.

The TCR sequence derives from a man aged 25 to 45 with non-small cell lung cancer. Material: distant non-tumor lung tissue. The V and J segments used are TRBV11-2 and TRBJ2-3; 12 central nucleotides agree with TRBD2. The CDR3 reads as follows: CASSASGRAIDTQYF. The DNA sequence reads TGTGCCAGCAGCGCTAGCGGGAGGGCCATAGATACGCAGTATTTT.